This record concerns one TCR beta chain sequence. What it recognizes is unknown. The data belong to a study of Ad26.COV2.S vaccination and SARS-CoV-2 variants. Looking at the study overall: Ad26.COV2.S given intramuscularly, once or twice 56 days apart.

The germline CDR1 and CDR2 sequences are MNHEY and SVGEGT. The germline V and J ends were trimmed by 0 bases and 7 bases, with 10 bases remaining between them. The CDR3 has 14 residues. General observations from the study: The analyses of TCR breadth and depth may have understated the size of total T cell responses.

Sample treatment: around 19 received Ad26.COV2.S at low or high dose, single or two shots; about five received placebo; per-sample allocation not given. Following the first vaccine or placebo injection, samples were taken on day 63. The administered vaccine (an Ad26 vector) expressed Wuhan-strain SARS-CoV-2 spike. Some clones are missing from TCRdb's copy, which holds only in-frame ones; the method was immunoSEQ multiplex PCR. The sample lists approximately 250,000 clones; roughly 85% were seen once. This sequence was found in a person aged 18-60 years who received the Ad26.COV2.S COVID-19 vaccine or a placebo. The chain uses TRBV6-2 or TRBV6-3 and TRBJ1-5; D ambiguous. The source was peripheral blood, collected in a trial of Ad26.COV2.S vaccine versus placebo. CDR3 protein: CASSYSPKQQPQHF. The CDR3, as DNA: TGTGCCAGCAGTTACTCTCCTAAGCAACAGCCCCAGCATTTT.